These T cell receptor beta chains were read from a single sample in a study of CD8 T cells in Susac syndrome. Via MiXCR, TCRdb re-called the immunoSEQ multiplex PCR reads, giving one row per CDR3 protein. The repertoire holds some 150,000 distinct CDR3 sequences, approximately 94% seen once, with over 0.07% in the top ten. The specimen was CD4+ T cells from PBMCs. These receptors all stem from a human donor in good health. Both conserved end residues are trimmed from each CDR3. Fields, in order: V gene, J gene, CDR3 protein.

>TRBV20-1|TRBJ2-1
SAIPVISYNEQF
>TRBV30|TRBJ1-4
AWSTDTTNEKLF
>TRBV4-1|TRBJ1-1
ASSHHRVGGSSF
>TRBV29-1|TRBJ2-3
SGGTGPTDTQY
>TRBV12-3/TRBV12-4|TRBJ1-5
ASNLGVSNQPQH
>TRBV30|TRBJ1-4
AWGGPGDEKLF
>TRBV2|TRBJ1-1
ASSGEGALSTEAF
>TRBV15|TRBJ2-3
ATSREGGRSTDTQY
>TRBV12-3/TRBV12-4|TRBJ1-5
ASSSHQGAGQPQH
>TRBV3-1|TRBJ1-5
ASSLGHTSNQPQH
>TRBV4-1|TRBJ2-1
ASSSSWTSGRANEQF
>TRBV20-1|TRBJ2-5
SARGTVHQETQY
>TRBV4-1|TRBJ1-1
ASSQPTRALTEAF
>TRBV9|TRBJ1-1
ASSVIPDNTEAF
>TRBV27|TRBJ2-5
ASSFDRGPETQY
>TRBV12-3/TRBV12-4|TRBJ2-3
ASTPLSSTDTQY
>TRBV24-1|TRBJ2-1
ATSDLTGGSYNEQF
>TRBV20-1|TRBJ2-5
SALRDFLETQY
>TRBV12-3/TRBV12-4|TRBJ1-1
ASSPKLGGGTEAF
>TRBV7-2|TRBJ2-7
ASSRPVRSAPHYEQY
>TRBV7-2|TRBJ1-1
ASSLDFTEAF
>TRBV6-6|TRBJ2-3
ASSYVATDTQY
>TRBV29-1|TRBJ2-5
SVLGQGGETQY
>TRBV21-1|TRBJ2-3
ASSPRVALNTDTQY
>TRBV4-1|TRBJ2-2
ASSQENLAGGFANTGELF
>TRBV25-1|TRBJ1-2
ASSEPGQNYGYT
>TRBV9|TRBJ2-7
ASSAPGGSSYEQY
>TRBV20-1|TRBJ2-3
SARYLADTQY
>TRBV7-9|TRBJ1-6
ASSGLSNSPLH
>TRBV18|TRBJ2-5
ASSHSFRWETQY
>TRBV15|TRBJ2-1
ATRASGADEQF
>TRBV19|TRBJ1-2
ASSMARGLNYGYT
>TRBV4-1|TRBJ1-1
ASSQVQGEAF
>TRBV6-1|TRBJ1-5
ASGPGIGAEQPQH
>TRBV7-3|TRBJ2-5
ASSRQPTSETQY
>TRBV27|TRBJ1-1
ASSLRGVTEAF
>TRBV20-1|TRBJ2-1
SALRTDPTDEQF
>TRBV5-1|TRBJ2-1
ASSLPDRDSYNEQF
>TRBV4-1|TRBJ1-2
ASSQDRGAGGYT
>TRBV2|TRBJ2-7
ASSGGTSGSLYEQY
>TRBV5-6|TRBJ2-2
ASSFVPGELF
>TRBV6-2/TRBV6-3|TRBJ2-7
ASTRTVLHEQY
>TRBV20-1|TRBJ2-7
SATPGQGVLEQY
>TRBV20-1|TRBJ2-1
SARVKASYNEQF
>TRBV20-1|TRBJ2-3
SASRTSGSADTQY
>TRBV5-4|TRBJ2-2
ASSWGGLAGGGGTGELF
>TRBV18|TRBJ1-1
ASSPRSGFDTEAF
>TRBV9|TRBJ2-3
ASSVEETSGNTDTQY
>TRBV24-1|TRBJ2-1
ATTGASLRNSYNEQF
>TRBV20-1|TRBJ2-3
SARDPTDRGILYSTDTQY
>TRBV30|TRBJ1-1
AWNLEEDAEAF
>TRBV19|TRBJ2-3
ASTPGGGPSTDTQY
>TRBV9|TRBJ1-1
ASSANVRRGGNTEAF
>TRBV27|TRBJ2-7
ASSLFGLARYEQY
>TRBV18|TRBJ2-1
ASSPSGRDEQF
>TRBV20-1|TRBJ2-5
SAASPGLAGGWETQY
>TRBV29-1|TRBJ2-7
SVEAIITGTGRCEQY